This TCR beta chain was captured in a study of radiation and T cells in renal cell carcinoma. Study information: Nephrectomy followed 15 Gy stereotactic body radiation by 4 weeks.

Details on this clone: The antigen remains unidentified.

Sequenced by immunoSEQ multiplex PCR; TCRdb stores in-frame clones only, minus some. The sample has 50,000 to 75,000 clones; approximately 80% are singletons. Germline values: CDR1 KGHSH, CDR2 LQKENI. Trimming shortened V by 6 bases and J by 0 bases, and 9 bases separated the two germline ends. The CDR3 runs 14 residues. Study-level findings and limits: Baseline intratumoral clonotype presence is unknown without pretreatment biopsies. Top tumor clonotypes rose in blood 2 weeks post-radiation, then contracted.

Time point here: baseline pretreatment blood. Treatment specified: 15 Gy SBRT to primary tumor, nephrectomy 4 weeks later. Serial blood draws occurred at baseline and 2 and 4 weeks post-SBRT. The chain combines TRBV18 with TRBJ1-3; D not certain. This TCR was sampled from a man aged 60 to 75 with renal cell carcinoma. Sequenced material: blood, taken from a patient whose treatment included radiotherapy and nephrectomy. CDR3 in amino acids: CASSDVNSGNTIYF. As DNA, the CDR3 is TGTGCCAGCTCGGACGTTAACTCTGGAAACACCATATATTTT. The variable domain in full, completed from reference TRBV18 and TRBJ1-3, reads NAGVMQNPRHLVRRRGQEARLRCSPMKGHSHVYWYRQLPEEGLKFMVYLQKENIIDESGMPKERFSAEFPKEGPSILRIQQVVRGDSAAYFCASSDVNSGNTIYFGEGSWLTVV.